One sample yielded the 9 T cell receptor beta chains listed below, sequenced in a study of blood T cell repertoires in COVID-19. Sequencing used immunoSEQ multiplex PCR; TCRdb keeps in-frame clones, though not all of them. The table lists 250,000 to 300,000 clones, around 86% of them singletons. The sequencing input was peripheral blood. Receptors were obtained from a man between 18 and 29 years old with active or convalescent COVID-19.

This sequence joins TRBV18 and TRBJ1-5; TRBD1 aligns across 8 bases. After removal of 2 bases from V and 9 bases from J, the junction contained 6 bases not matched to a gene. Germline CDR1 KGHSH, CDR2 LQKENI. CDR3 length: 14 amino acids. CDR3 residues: CASSPDRGVLPQHF. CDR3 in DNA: TGTGCCAGCTCACCAGACAGGGGAGTTCTGCCCCAGCATTTT.

CDR3 sequence reads: CASSLSGQETQYF. DNA of the CDR3: TGTGCCAGCAGCCTGAGTGGCCAAGAGACCCAGTACTTC. J is TRBJ2-5 and V is TRBV11-2, with no clear D. Germline V gene sequence: CDR1 SGHAT, CDR2 FQNNGV. CDR3 length: 13 residues. Trimming removed 5 bases from V and 1 base from J, with 8 bases in between.

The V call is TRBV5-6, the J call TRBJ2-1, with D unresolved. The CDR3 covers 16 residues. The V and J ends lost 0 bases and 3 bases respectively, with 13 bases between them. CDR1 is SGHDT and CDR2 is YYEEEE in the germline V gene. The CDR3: CASSLEWRTDYNEQFF. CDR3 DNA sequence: TGTGCCAGCAGCTTGGAATGGAGAACCGACTACAATGAGCAGTTCTTC. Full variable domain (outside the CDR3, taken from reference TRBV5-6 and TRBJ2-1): DAGVTQSPTHLIKTRGQQVTLRCSPKSGHDTVSWYQQALGQGPQFIFQYYEEEERQRGNFPDRFSGHQFPNYSSELNVNALLLGDSALYLCASSLEWRTDYNEQFFGPGTRLTVL.

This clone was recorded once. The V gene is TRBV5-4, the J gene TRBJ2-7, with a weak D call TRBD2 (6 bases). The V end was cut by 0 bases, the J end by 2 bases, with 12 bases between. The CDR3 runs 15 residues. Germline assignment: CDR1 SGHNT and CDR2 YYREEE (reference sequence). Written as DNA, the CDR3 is TGTGCCAGCAGCTTGGGGAGGGACGTAGCCTACGAGCAGTACTTC. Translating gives CASSLGRDVAYEQYF.

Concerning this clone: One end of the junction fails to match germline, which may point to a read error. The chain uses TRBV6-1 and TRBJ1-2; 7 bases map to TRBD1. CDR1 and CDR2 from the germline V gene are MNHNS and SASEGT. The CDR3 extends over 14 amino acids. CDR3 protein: CASREGQANYGYTF. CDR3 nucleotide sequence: TGTGCCAGCAGAGAAGGACAGGCTAACTATGGCTACACCTTC.

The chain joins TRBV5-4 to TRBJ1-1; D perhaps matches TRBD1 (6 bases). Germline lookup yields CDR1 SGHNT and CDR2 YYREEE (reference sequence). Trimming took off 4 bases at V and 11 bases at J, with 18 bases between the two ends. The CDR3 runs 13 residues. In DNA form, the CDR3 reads TGTGCCAGCAGCACCCGAGGGGGGGTTGGGGCTTTCTTT. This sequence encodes CASSTRGGVGAFF.

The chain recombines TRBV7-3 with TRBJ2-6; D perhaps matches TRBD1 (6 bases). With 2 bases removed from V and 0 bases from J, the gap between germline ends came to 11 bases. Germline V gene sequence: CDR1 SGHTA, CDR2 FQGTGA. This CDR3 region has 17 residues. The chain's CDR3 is CASSLQGTLSGANVLTF. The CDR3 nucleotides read TGTGCCAGCAGCTTACAGGGGACCCTCTCTGGGGCCAACGTCCTGACTTTC.

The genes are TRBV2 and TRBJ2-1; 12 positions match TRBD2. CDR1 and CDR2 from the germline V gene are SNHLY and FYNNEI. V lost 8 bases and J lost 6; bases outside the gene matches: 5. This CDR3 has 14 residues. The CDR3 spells CASGLGLAGNEQFF. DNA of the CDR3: TGTGCCAGCGGACTGGGACTAGCGGGCAATGAGCAGTTCTTC.

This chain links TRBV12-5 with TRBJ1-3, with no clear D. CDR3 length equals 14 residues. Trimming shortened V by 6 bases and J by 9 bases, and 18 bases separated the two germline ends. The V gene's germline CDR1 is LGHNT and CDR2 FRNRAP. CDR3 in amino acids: CASGGDGRVGTIYF. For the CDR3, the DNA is TGTGCTAGTGGAGGAGACGGGCGGGTTGGCACCATATATTTT. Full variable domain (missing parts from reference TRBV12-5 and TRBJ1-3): DARVTQTPRHKVTEMGQEVTMRCQPILGHNTVFWYRQTMMQGLELLAYFRNRAPLDDSGMPKDRFSAEMPDATLATLKIQPSEPRDSAVYFCASGGDGRVGTIYFGEGSWLTVV.